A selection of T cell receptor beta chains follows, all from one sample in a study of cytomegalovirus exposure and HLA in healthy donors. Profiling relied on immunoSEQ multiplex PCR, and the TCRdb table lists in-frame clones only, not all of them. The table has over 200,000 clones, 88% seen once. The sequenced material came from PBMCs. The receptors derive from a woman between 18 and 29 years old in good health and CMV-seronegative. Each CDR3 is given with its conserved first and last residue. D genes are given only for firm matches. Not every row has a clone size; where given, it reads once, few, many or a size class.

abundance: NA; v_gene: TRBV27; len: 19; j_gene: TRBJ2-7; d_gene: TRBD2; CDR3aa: CASSPERLAGEEVPHEQYF; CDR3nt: TGTGCCAGCAGTCCCGAGAGACTAGCGGGAGAGGAGGTCCCCCACGAGCAGTACTTC
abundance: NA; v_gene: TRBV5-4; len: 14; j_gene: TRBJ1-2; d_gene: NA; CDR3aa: CASSLVGRPNGYTF; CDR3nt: TGTGCCAGCAGCTTGGTCGGCAGGCCGAATGGCTACACCTTC
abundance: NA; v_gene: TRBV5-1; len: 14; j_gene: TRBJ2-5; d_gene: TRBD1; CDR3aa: CASSRQGRQETQYF; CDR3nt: TGCGCCAGCAGTAGACAGGGACGACAAGAGACCCAGTACTTC
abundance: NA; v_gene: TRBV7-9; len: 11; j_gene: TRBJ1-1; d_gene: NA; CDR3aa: CASSPDSEAFF; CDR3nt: TGTGCCAGCAGCCCGGACAGTGAAGCTTTCTTT
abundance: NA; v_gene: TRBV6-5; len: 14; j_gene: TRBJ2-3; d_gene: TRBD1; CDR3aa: CATTGDRGLSTQYF; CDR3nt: TGTGCCACCACGGGGGACAGGGGGCTTTCCACGCAGTATTTT
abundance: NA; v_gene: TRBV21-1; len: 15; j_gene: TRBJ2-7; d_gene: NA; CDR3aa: CASSKTSGTTYEQYF; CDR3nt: TGTGCCAGCAGCAAGACTAGCGGGACAACCTACGAGCAGTACTTC
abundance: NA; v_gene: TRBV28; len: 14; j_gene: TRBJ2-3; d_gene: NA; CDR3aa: CASSLPGMVDTQYF; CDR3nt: TGTGCCAGCAGTTTACCGGGGATGGTAGATACGCAGTATTTT
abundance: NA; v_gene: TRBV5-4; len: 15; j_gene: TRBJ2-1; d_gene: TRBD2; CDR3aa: CASSPTGTSADEQFF; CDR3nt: TGTGCCAGCAGCCCAACCGGGACTAGCGCAGATGAGCAGTTCTTC
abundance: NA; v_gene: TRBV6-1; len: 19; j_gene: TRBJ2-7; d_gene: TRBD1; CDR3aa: CASSEDFRDRVFTYYEQYF; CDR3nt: TGTGCCAGCAGTGAAGATTTCCGGGACAGGGTTTTCACCTACTACGAGCAGTACTTC
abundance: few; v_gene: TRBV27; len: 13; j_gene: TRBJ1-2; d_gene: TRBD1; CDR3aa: CASSWTGNYGYTF; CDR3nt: TGTGCCAGCAGTTGGACAGGGAACTATGGCTACACCTTC
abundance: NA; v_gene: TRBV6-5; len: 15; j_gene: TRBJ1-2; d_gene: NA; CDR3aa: CASSSSGREDYGYTF; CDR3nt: TGTGCCAGCAGTTCCTCGGGCAGGGAGGACTATGGCTACACCTTC
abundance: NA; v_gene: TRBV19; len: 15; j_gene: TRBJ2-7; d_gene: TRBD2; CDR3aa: CASSAGRSPGGEQYF; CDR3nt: TGTGCCTCCTCTGCCGGGAGGTCCCCCGGGGGGGAGCAGTACTTC
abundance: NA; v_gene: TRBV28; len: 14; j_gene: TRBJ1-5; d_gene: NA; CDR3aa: CASSLTGLNQPQHF; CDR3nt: TGTGCCAGCAGTTTAACAGGTTTAAATCAGCCCCAGCATTTT
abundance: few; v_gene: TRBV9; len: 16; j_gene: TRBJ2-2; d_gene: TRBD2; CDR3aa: CASSATSVLNTGELFF; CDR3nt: TGTGCCAGCAGCGCTACTAGCGTGTTGAACACCGGGGAGCTGTTTTTT
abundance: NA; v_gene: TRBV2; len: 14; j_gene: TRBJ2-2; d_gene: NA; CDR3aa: CASKEGRGTGELFF; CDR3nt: TGTGCCAGCAAGGAGGGACGAGGGACCGGGGAGCTGTTTTTT
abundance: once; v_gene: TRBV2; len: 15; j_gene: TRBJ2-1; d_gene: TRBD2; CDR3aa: CASRITSGSYNEQFF; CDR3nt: TGTGCCAGCAGGATAACTAGCGGGAGCTACAATGAGCAGTTCTTC
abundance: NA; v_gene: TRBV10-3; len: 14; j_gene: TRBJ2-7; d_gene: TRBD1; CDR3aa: CAISETGTGDEQYF; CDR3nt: TGTGCCATCAGTGAGACCGGGACAGGAGACGAGCAGTACTTC
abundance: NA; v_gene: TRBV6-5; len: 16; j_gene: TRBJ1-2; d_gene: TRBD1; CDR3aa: CASSYSPGTGNYGYTF; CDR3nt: TGTGCCAGCAGTTACTCCCCCGGGACAGGCAACTATGGCTACACCTTC
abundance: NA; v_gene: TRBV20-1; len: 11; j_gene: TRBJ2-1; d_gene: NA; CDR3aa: CSAEGVSEQFF; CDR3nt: TGCAGTGCTGAGGGGGTTAGTGAGCAGTTCTTC
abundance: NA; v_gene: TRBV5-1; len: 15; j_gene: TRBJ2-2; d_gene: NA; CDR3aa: CASSRTAANTGELFF; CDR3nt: TGCGCCAGCAGCAGGACAGCTGCGAACACCGGGGAGCTGTTTTTT
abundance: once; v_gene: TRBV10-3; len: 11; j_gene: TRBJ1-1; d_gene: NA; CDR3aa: CAISESMDWRF; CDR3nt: TGTGCCATCAGTGAGTCGATGGACTGGCGGTTT
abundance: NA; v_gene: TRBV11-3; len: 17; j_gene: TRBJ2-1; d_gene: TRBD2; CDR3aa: CASSLETGTSGDNEQFF; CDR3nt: TGTGCCAGCAGCTTAGAAACCGGGACTAGCGGCGACAATGAGCAGTTCTTC
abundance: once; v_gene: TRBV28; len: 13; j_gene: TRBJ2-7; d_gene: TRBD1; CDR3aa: CASSPPTGQGLYF; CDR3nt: TGTGCCAGCAGCCCACCGACGGGACAGGGGTTGTACTTC
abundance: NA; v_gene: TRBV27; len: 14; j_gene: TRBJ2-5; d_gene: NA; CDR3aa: CASRIQLRGETQYF; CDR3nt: TGTGCCAGCAGAATACAGCTCCGGGGGGAGACCCAGTACTTC
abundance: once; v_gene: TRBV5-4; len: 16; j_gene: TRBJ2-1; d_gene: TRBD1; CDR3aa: CASSLTVGTGSNEQFF; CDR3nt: TGTGCCAGCAGCTTGACGGTGGGGACAGGGAGCAATGAGCAGTTCTTC
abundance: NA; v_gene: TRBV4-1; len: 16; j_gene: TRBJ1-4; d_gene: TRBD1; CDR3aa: CASSQGQGSTNEKLFF; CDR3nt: TGCGCCAGCAGCCAGGGACAGGGTTCAACTAATGAAAAACTGTTTTTT
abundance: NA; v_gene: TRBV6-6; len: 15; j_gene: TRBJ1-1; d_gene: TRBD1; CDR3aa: CASSLQGAERTEAFF; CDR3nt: TGTGCCAGCAGTCTACAGGGGGCGGAGAGGACTGAAGCTTTCTTT
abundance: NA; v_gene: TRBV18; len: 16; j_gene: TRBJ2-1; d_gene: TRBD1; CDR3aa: CASSPNRQGQENEQFF; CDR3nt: TGTGCCAGCTCACCTAACCGACAGGGACAGGAAAATGAGCAGTTCTTC
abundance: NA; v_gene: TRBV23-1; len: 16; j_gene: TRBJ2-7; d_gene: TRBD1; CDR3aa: CASSQSGQGGNCEQYF; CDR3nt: TGCGCCAGCAGTCAATCGGGACAGGGGGGGAATTGCGAGCAGTACTTC
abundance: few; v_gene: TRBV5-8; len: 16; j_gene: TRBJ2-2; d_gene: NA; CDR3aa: CASPPPRGVNTGELFF; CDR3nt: TGTGCCAGCCCCCCACCAAGGGGCGTGAACACCGGGGAGCTGTTTTTT
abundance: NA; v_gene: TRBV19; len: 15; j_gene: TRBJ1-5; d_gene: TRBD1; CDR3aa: CASSMDRGNNQPQHF; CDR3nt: TGTGCCAGTAGTATGGACAGGGGAAACAATCAGCCCCAGCATTTT
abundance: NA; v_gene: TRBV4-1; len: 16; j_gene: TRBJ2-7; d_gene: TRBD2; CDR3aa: CASSQTGLANLYEQYF; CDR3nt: TGCGCCAGCAGCCAAACGGGACTAGCCAACCTCTACGAGCAGTACTTC
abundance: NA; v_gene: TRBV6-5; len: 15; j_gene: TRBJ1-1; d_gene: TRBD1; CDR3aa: CASSYPGQGAAEAFF; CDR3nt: TGTGCCAGCAGTTACCCGGGACAGGGGGCCGCTGAAGCTTTCTTT
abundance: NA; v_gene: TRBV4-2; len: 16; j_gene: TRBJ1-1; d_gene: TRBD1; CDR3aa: CASSRREGAQDTEAFF; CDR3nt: TGTGCCAGCAGCCGCCGGGAGGGGGCGCAGGACACTGAAGCTTTCTTT
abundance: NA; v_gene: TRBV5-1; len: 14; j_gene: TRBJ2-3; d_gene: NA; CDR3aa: CASSLDRFTDTQYF; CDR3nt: TGCGCCAGCAGCTTGGACAGGTTCACAGATACGCAGTATTTT
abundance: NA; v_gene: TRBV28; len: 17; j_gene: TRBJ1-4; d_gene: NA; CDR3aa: CASRVARWGLDNEKLFF; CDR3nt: TGTGCCAGCAGGGTGGCCCGGTGGGGGCTGGATAATGAAAAACTGTTTTTT